This T cell receptor beta chain was captured by sequencing in a study of blood T cell repertoires in COVID-19 (dated by TCRdb to 2020 to 2021). Looking at the study overall: Samples from collaborators originated in the United States, Italy and Spain and spanned both the acute and convalescent phases of COVID-19. Samples came from the ongoing ImmuneRACE study (first 160 participants) plus 1,254 subjects from 6 global collaborators. The repertoires were made available in a free public database intended to serve as a resource for research on the immune response to SARS-CoV-2. Where available, HLA class I and class II types were taken from metadata supplied by the sample provider and were not determined by assay-based typing. Deeply sampled blood TCRbeta repertoires from subjects exposed to, actively infected with, or recovered from COVID-19 were included in the dataset. Nearly every sample came with metadata listing a de-identified subject ID, COVID-19 status, age in years and sex. The prospective study material was composed of cDNA or gDNA derived from T cells, B-cell-depleted T cells, or PBMCs.

Each collaborating institution followed its own protocols to collect whole blood in K2EDTA tubes. For TCRbeta analysis, collaborator samples were shipped as frozen whole blood, as isolated PBMCs, or as DNA extracted from either sample type. For this clone: The antigen it recognizes is unknown. Per-base qualities were not stored, and no clone one base away is much larger.

The CDR3, from cysteine to phenylalanine, totals 16 residues. This entry keeps only the CDR3 DNA: 48 bases, framed from base 1. Trimming takes 4 bases off V and 1 base off J; junction bases not matched to a gene: 8. CDR1 and CDR2 are drawn from the germline V gene (reference sequence): LGHDT, YNNKEL. Summary of the overall study and its limitations: The amount of clinical and demographic metadata varied by source and participant and was provided uncurated.

TCRbeta CDR3 regions were amplified from genomic DNA using the immunoSEQ Assay, a bias-controlled multiplex PCR. In the original analysis: The number of nucleated cells in each sample was estimated from the amplification of reference gene primers within the assay. To quantify the absolute abundance of each unique TCRbeta CDR3 rearrangement, sequence reads were collapsed and filtered. For each sample, productive Simpson clonality was calculated as the square root of Simpson's diversity index across productive rearrangements. This is the immuneACCESS table as TCRdb keeps it, with only in-frame sequences that have V and J called. A part of the clones is gone; compared with another copy, unresolved V genes explain less than half, and the rest is unexplained. The V and J calls and clone size are taken from that table; D and trimming were inferred from the DNA. The sample includes 200,000 to 250,000 clones, with 84% observed a single time. The top ten clonotypes cover 9.7% of the sample.

The rearranged segments are TRBV3-1 (or the pseudogene TRBV3-2) and TRBJ2-5; TRBD2 fits 8 bases in the junction. The TCR was taken from a man between 50 and 59 years old with active or convalescent COVID-19. Sequencing was performed on peripheral blood. The DNA reads as follows: TGTGCCAGCAGCCCACGAGCGGGGGCTGCCCAAGAGACCCAGTACTTC. This sequence encodes CASSPRAGAAQETQYF.